This is a list of T cell receptor beta chains from one sample in a study of blood T cells in healthy people across ages. Via MiXCR, TCRdb re-called the 5' RACE reads, giving one row per CDR3 protein. The table includes over a million distinct CDR3 sequences, 25% detected once. These data were also filed under a second study, of T cells of mothers and their children.

Specimen: blood. The receptors derive from a girl aged 2-10 years in good health. Each CDR3 is given without its conserved first and last residue.

j_gene | v_gene | CDR3aa
TRBJ2-2 | TRBV9 | ASSASHRGRSGELF
TRBJ2-7 | TRBV15 | ATSPGGGHEQY
TRBJ2-1 | TRBV25-1 | ASKGVAYNEQF
- | TRBV9 | ASSVANRGQYEQY
TRBJ1-1 | TRBV7-9 | ASSRGADTEAF
TRBJ2-7 | TRBV19 | ASSIAWGEQY
TRBJ1-1 | TRBV7-9 | ASTLTSQGMNTEAF
TRBJ2-7 | TRBV29-1 | SVGQGGDEQY
TRBJ1-2 | TRBV5-1 | ASSLMQPNYGYT
TRBJ1-2 | TRBV14 | ASSQEAYNYGYT
TRBJ2-1 | TRBV20-1 | SATLSSGAYNEQF
TRBJ2-2 | TRBV6-5 | ASKGSTGELF
TRBJ2-5 | TRBV29-1 | SVEDGGYRDKETQY
TRBJ1-6 | TRBV9 | ASSVGRWANSPLH
TRBJ2-7 | TRBV6-2/TRBV6-3 | ASSYSSSEVDEQY
TRBJ2-3 | TRBV29-1 | SVAGVVTDTQY
TRBJ2-5 | TRBV29-1 | SVEDASGLSGEQY
TRBJ2-3 | TRBV29-1 | SGTQGWDTQY
TRBJ1-1 | TRBV12-3/TRBV12-4 | ASSFKELNTEAF
TRBJ1-4 | TRBV28 | ASMAGIEKLF
TRBJ1-6 | TRBV9 | ASSAGTGVSPLH
TRBJ1-3 | TRBV6-5 | ASRGVGDSGNTIY
TRBJ2-1 | TRBV20-1 | SARRTSGYNEQF
TRBJ2-3 | TRBV7-8 | ASSLLAAKTDTQY
TRBJ1-4 | TRBV19 | ASMGDRVGDEKLF
- | TRBV19 | ASSHLEGSEQY
TRBJ1-3 | TRBV27 | ASSRRDRGKTIY
TRBJ1-6 | TRBV27 | ASSLPRGLYSPLH
TRBJ1-2 | TRBV6-6 | ASSYSGTGGYGYT
TRBJ1-6 | TRBV7-9 | ASSLRQSSYNSPLH
TRBJ2-1 | TRBV15 | ATSMVAGYNEQF
TRBJ2-5 | TRBV12-3/TRBV12-4 | ASRPRGRGSMGETQY
- | TRBV27 | ASSLWGPYEQY